A single sample is the source of the 14 T cell receptor beta chains below, sequenced in a study of cytomegalovirus exposure and HLA in healthy donors. PCR employed 60 Vbeta and 13 Jbeta primers. The repertoire was sequenced with immunoSEQ multiplex PCR; TCRdb's copy has only in-frame clones and lacks some. This sample has 130,000 or so clones, with approximately 80% found just once. Sequencing input: PBMCs. Receptors were obtained from a man aged 35 to 55 in good health and CMV-seronegative.

The chain couples TRBV30 to TRBJ1-5; 11 bases line up with TRBD1. Germline trimming cut 3 bases from V and 6 bases from J; bases unmatched to any gene: 10. This CDR3 region has 16 residues. Germline values: CDR1 GTSNPN, CDR2 SVGIG (reference sequence). The CDR3 bases are TGTGCCTGGAGCCGGGGTGGGACAGGGGGTTTTCAGCCCCAGCATTTT. The encoded protein is CAWSRGGTGGFQPQHF.

This clone is categorized as medium-sized. The V call is TRBV6-6, the J call TRBJ2-3; no clear D. In germline, CDR1 is MNHNY, CDR2 SVGAGI (reference sequence). This CDR3 comprises 11 residues. The V gene lost 6 bases and the J gene lost 6 bases, with 7 bases spanning the gap. DNA for the CDR3: TGTGCCAGCAGCCGTATGGATACGCAGTATTTT. As protein: CASSRMDTQYF.

The chain joins TRBV7-9 to TRBJ2-3; 10 bases fit TRBD2. Germline V gene sequence: CDR1 SEHNR, CDR2 FQNEAQ (reference sequence). V shed 5 bases, J shed 4 bases, and the junction held 6 bases outside the gene matches. The CDR3 totals 15 residues. The CDR3 loop is CASSTTSGQADTQYF. The DNA for the CDR3 is TGTGCCAGCAGCACGACTAGCGGGCAGGCAGATACGCAGTATTTT.

The chain links TRBV9 to TRBJ1-2, with 9 bases that match TRBD1. Germline loops: CDR1 SGDLS, CDR2 YYNGEE. The CDR3 length is 15 residues. The trim removed 3 bases at V and 5 bases at J, leaving 8 bases unmatched. The CDR3 protein is CASSAGQGRPYGYTF. CDR3 nucleotide sequence: TGTGCCAGCAGCGCTGGACAGGGGAGACCGTATGGCTACACCTTC.

The CDR3 region is CASSSEGLAGQETQYF. The CDR3 DNA reads as TGTGCCAGCAGCTCCGAGGGACTAGCGGGCCAAGAGACCCAGTACTTC. The V gene is TRBV7-2, the J gene TRBJ2-5, with 12 bases that match TRBD2. CDR1 is SGHTA and CDR2 is FQGNSA in the germline V gene. Germline trimming cut 4 bases from V and 1 base from J; bases unmatched to any gene: 4. This CDR3 has 16 residues.

V usage is TRBV6-6 and J usage is TRBJ2-1, with 11 bases lining up with TRBD2. Germline CDR1 is MNHNY and CDR2 is SVGAGI (reference sequence). J gave up 7 bases and V 6 bases, and 8 bases lay outside the gene matches. The CDR3 extends over 15 amino acids. The CDR3 DNA reads as TGTGCCAGCAGCAAAACTAGCGGGAGTGGGAATGAGCAGTTCTTC. Its translation is CASSKTSGSGNEQFF.

The chain carries TRBV27 and TRBJ2-7, with 10 bases matching TRBD1. Trimming cost V 5 bases and J 2 bases; bases outside gene matches: 15. Germline CDR1 MNHEY, CDR2 SMNVEV (reference sequence). The CDR3 is 18 amino acids. The chain's CDR3 is CASSPAPPGTGAPYEQYF. In DNA, the CDR3 is TGTGCCAGCAGTCCTGCCCCGCCCGGGACAGGGGCCCCCTACGAGCAGTACTTC.

This clone was counted once. This chain connects TRBV5-1 to TRBJ1-5; D is perhaps TRBD1 (6 bases). This CDR3 region has 15 residues. V shed 1 base and J shed 4 bases, with 12 bases lying between them. The germline CDR1 and CDR2 sequences are SGHRS and YFSETQ. The CDR3 coding sequence is TGCGCCAGCAGCTTGCAAGGACAGCTTAATCAGCCCCAGCATTTT. Its protein product is CASSLQGQLNQPQHF. Full variable domain (rest looked up from reference TRBV5-1 and TRBJ1-5): KAGVTQTPRYLIKTRGQQVTLSCSPISGHRSVSWYQQTPGQGLQFLFEYFSETQRNKGNFPGRFSGRQFSNSRSEMNVSTLELGDSALYLCASSLQGQLNQPQHFGDGTRLSIL.

V usage is TRBV7-3 and J usage is TRBJ2-1; TRBD2 agrees at 12 bases. Germline CDR1 SGHTA, CDR2 FQGTGA. J was trimmed by 7 bases and V by 5 bases; bases with no gene match: 3. The CDR3 extends over 14 amino acids. The CDR3 DNA sequence: TGTGCCAGCAGCCAGACTAGCGGGAGTAATGAGCAGTTCTTC. Its protein is CASSQTSGSNEQFF. Full variable domain (remainder filled in from reference TRBV7-3 and TRBJ2-1): GAGVSQTPSNKVTEKGKYVELRCDPISGHTALYWYRQSLGQGPEFLIYFQGTGAADDSGLPNDRFFAVRPEGSVSTLKIQRTERGDSAVYLCASSQTSGSNEQFFGPGTRLTVL.

V and J are TRBV9 and TRBJ1-3; possibly TRBD1 for D (6 bases). Per the germline V gene, CDR1 is SGDLS and CDR2 is YYNGEE. The CDR3 sequence is 16 residues long. V shed 4 bases and J shed 0 bases, with 14 bases lying between them. The CDR3 region is CASSITQGPSGNTIYF. The DNA of the CDR3 is TGTGCCAGCAGCATAACACAGGGACCCTCTGGAAACACCATATATTTT.

This clone was seen a single time. The genes are TRBV5-4 and TRBJ2-5; 10 bases are shared with TRBD2. The CDR3 length is 15 residues. Per germline, CDR1 SGHNT and CDR2 YYREEE (reference sequence). Unmatched junction bases numbered 6, after V lost 3 bases and J lost 4 bases. CDR3 residues: CASSSRLAGRETQYF. CDR3 sequence (DNA): TGTGCCAGCAGCTCCCGACTAGCGGGTCGAGAGACCCAGTACTTC.

This rearrangement joins TRBV9 to TRBJ1-3, with a possible D match to TRBD1 (5 bases). V lost 7 bases to trimming and J lost 3 bases, with 20 bases between them. CDR1 is SGDLS and CDR2 is YYNGEE in the germline V gene. The CDR3 covers 16 residues. As DNA, the CDR3 is TGTGCCAGCGGCGATGGACCGGGACTTATTGGAAACACCATATATTTT. This translates into CASGDGPGLIGNTIYF. Full variable domain (rest looked up from reference TRBV9 and TRBJ1-3): DSGVTQTPKHLITATGQRVTLRCSPRSGDLSVYWYQQSLDQGLQFLIQYYNGEERAKGNILERFSAQQFPDLHSELNLSSLELGDSALYFCASGDGPGLIGNTIYFGEGSWLTVV.

The V gene is TRBV30, the J gene TRBJ1-5; 9 positions agree with TRBD1. Unmatched junction bases numbered 6, after V lost 0 bases and J lost 6 bases. The CDR3 is 15 amino acids. CDR1 GTSNPN and CDR2 SVGIG come from the germline V gene (reference sequence). Written as DNA, the CDR3 is TGTGCCTGGAGTGTATCGAACAGGGGGCTTCAGCCCCAGCATTTT. Protein: CAWSVSNRGLQPQHF. The whole variable domain, remainder taken from reference TRBV30 and TRBJ1-5, is SQTIHQWPATLVQPVGSPLSLECTVEGTSNPNLYWYRQAAGRGLQLLFYSVGIGQISSEVPQNLSASRPQDRQFILSSKKLLLSDSGFYLCAWSVSNRGLQPQHFGDGTRLSIL.

V and J are TRBV14 and TRBJ1-2, with unresolved D. In germline, CDR1 is SGHDN, CDR2 FVKESK. V gave up 5 bases and J gave up 4 bases, with 11 bases separating them. This CDR3 comprises 13 residues. The CDR3 coding sequence is TGTGCCAGCAGCGTGGAGGGCCTCTATGGCTACACCTTC. This sequence encodes CASSVEGLYGYTF.